This T cell receptor beta chain was observed in a study of technical replicates of blood from several donors. TCRdb keeps only in-frame clones here, not all; method: immunoSEQ multiplex PCR. Of approximately 69,000 clones in the sample, around 97% were seen once. Germline CDR1 and CDR2: SEHNR and FQNEAQ (reference sequence). With 7 bases removed from V and 2 bases from J, the gap between germline ends came to 10 bases. The CDR3 extends over 13 amino acids. Sequenced sample: T cells isolated from PBMCs. J is TRBJ2-3 and V is TRBV7-9, with D unclear. The TCR comes from a human donor in good health. The CDR3 loop reads CASTNSNTDTQYF. The CDR3 DNA is TGTGCCAGCACGAACAGCAACACAGATACGCAGTATTTT.